The clone carrying this TCR beta chain showed up just a few times. As yet, its antigen is unknown. TCRdb analysed the reads with MiXCR anew, one entry per CDR3 protein. The sample gives about 740,000 distinct CDR3 sequences, about 33% of which show up once; over 15% is in the top ten. The source of the sample is a study of T cell repertoires in cytomegalovirus infection. At the level of the study: Well-studied HLA-B-restricted epitopes and recently identified HLA-C-restricted epitopes of CMV were both used in the study. Whole-study findings and limits: Totalled public TCR beta family frequency picked out people who carried CMV plus the relevant HLA.

Sequenced here: cultured PBMCs, sampled from culture after CMV antigen stimulation. The clonotype comes from a human donor in good health (CMV status not recorded). Some clones in this sample may be carry-over from other donors' samples.

The CDR3 sequence is CASSLFASTDTQYF. In DNA, the CDR3 is TGTGCCAGCAGCTTATTTGCGAGCACAGATACGCAGTATTTT. The chain employs TRBV7-2 and TRBJ2-3; D is uncertain. The germline V gene encodes CDR1 SGHTA and CDR2 FQGNSA. The CDR3 contains 14 residues. V was cut by 2 bases and J by 0 bases, with 6 bases left in between.